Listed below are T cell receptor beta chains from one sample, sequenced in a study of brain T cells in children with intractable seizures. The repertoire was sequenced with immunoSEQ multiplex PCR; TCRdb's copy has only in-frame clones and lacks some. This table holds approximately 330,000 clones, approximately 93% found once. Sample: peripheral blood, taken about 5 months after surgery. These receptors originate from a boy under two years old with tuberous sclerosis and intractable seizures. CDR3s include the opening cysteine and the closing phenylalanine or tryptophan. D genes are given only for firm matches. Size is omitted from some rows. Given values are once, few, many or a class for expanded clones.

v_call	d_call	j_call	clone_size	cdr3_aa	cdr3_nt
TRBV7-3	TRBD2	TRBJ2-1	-	CASSDSGSSDEQFF	TGTGCCAGCAGCGATAGCGGGAGCTCGGATGAGCAGTTCTTC
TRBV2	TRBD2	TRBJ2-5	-	CASSGGGTSGRKTQYF	TGTGCCAGCAGTGGCGGGGGGACTAGCGGGAGAAAGACCCAGTACTTC
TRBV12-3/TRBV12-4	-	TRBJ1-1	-	CASSLVLNTEAFF	TGTGCCAGCAGTTTAGTCCTGAACACTGAAGCTTTCTTT
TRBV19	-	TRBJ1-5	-	CASRLGNQPQHF	TGTGCCAGTAGATTGGGCAATCAGCCCCAGCATTTT
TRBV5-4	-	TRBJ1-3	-	CASSLGSSYSGNTIYF	TGTGCCAGCAGCTTGGGTTCATCCTACTCTGGAAACACCATATATTTT
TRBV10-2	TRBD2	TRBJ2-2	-	CASSGSDRYGLAGLNTGELFF	TGCGCCAGCAGTGGCTCCGACAGATACGGACTAGCGGGGCTTAACACCGGGGAGCTGTTTTTT
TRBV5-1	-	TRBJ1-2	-	CASSLAGEGYTF	TGCGCCAGCAGCTTGGCGGGTGAGGGCTACACCTTC
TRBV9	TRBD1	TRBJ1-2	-	CASSNRQGYGYTF	TGTGCCAGCAGCAACCGACAGGGGTATGGCTACACCTTC
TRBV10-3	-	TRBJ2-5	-	CAISDRRQETQYF	TGTGCCATCAGTGATCGGCGCCAAGAGACCCAGTACTTC
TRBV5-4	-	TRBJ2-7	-	CASSRTGSSYEQYF	TGTGCCAGCAGCCGGACGGGGAGCTCCTACGAGCAGTACTTC
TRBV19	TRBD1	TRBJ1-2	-	CASSIRDSLYNYGYTF	TGTGCCAGTAGTATACGGGACAGCCTTTATAACTATGGCTACACCTTC
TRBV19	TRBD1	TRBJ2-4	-	CASSIAMTGFAKNIQYF	TGTGCCAGTAGTATAGCCATGACAGGGTTCGCCAAAAACATTCAGTACTTC
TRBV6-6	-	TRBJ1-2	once	CASSYSPQGGYTF	TGTGCCAGCAGTTACTCTCCCCAGGGCGGCTACACCTTC
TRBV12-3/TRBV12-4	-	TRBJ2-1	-	CASSARIIDEQFF	TGTGCCAGCAGTGCACGTATTATCGATGAGCAGTTCTTC
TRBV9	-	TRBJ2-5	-	CASSDLGGTQYF	TGTGCCAGCAGCGACTTAGGAGGGACCCAGTACTTC
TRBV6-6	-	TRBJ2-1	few	CASKRRDGYNEQFF	TGTGCCAGCAAGAGGCGAGACGGTTACAATGAGCAGTTCTTC
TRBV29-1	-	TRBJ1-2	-	CSVYPPGSLYGYTF	TGCAGCGTTTATCCCCCCGGGTCCCTGTATGGCTACACCTTC
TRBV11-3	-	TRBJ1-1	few	CASTYLGTGVTEAFF	TGTGCCAGCACCTACCTTGGGACGGGGGTCACTGAAGCTTTCTTT
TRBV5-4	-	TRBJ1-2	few	CASSRPGTFPGANYGYTF	TGTGCCAGCAGCCGTCCCGGGACCTTCCCCGGGGCTAACTATGGCTACACCTTC
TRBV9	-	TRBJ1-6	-	CASSVETGDSPLHF	TGTGCCAGCAGCGTAGAGACAGGCGATTCACCCCTCCACTTT
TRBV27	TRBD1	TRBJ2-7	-	CASRKSPGTGRYEQYF	TGTGCCAGCAGAAAATCTCCCGGGACAGGGAGGTACGAGCAGTACTTC
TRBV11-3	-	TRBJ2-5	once	CASSLHDRQETQYF	TGTGCCAGCAGCTTGCATGACAGGCAAGAGACCCAGTACTTC
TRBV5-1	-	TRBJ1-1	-	CASSLGRSRVATEAFF	TGCGCCAGCAGCTTGGGCAGGTCGAGGGTGGCCACTGAAGCTTTCTTT
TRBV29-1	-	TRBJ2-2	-	CSALRLGGELFF	TGCAGCGCACTACGGTTGGGCGGGGAGCTGTTTTTT
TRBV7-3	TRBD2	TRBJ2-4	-	CASSPFNSGGGIQYF	TGTGCCAGCAGCCCTTTCAATAGCGGGGGAGGCATTCAGTACTTC
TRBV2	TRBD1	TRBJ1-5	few	CASILQGNSNQPQHF	TGTGCCAGCATTTTACAGGGGAATAGCAATCAGCCCCAGCATTTT
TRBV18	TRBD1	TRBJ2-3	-	CASSPREGQGADRSDTQYF	TGTGCCAGCTCACCCCGGGAAGGACAGGGGGCCGATAGGTCAGATACGCAGTATTTT